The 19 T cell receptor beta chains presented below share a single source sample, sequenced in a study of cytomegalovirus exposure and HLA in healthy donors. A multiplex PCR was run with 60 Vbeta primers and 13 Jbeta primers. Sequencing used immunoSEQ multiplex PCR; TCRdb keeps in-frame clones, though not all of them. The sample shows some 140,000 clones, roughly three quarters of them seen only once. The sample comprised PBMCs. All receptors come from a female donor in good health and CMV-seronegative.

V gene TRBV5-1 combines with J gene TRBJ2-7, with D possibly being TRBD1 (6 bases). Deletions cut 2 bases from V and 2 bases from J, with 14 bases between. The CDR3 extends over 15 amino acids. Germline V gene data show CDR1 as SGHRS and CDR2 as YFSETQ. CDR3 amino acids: CASSLSPDRPYEQYF. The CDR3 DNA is TGCGCCAGCAGCTTATCCCCTGACAGGCCCTACGAGCAGTACTTC.

The CDR3 loop is CASSSPTGALYNEQFF. The CDR3 DNA reads TGTGCCAGCAGCTCACCGACAGGGGCTTTATACAATGAGCAGTTCTTC. V and J are TRBV7-9 and TRBJ2-1; 8 nucleotides agree with TRBD1. The ends lost 4 bases at V and 4 bases at J; junction bases unmatched: 9. The CDR3 sequence is 16 residues long. Germline CDR1 SEHNR, CDR2 FQNEAQ (reference sequence).

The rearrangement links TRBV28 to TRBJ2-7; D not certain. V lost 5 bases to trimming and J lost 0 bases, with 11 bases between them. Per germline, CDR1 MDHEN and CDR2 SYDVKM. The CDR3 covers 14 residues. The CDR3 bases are TGTGCCAGCAGTCCAAGCATAAGCTCCTACGAGCAGTACTTC. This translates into CASSPSISSYEQYF.

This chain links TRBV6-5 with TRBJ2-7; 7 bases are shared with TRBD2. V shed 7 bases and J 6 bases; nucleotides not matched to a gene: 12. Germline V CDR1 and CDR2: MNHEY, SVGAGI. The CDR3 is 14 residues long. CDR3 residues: CASTPPGGEPEQYF. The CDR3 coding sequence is TGTGCCAGCACCCCTCCGGGGGGTGAACCCGAGCAGTACTTC.

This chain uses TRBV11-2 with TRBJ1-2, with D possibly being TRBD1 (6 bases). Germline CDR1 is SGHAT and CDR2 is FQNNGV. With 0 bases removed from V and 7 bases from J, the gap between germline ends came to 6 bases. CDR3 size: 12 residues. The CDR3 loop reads CASSLEGAGYTF. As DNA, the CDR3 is TGTGCCAGCAGCTTAGAGGGGGCTGGCTACACCTTC.

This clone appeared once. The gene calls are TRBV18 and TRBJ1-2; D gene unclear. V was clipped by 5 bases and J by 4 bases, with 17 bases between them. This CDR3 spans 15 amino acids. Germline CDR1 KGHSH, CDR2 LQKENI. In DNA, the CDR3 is TGTGCCAGCTCATCAGAGACAACTCGGGGCTATGGCTACACCTTC. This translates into CASSSETTRGYGYTF.

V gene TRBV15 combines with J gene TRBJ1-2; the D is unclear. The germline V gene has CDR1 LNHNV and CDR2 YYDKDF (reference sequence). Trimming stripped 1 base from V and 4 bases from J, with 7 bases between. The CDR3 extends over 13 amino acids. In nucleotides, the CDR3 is TGTGCCACCAGCAGAGGACACATCTATGGCTACACCTTC. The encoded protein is CATSRGHIYGYTF.

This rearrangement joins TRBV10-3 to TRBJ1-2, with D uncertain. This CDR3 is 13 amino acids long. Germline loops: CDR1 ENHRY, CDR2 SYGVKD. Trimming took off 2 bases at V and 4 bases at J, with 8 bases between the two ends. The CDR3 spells CAISERTGYGYTF. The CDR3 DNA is TGTGCCATCAGTGAGCGAACCGGCTATGGCTACACCTTC.

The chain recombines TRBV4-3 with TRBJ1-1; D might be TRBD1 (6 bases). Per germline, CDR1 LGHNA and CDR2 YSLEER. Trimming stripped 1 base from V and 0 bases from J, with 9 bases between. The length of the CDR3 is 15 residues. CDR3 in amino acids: CASSQGGGLNTEAFF. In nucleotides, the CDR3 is TGCGCCAGCAGCCAAGGGGGGGGGCTGAACACTGAAGCTTTCTTT.

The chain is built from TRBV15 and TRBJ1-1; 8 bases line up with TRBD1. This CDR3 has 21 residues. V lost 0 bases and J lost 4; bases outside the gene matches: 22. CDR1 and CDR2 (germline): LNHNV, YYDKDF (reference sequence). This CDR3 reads CATSRDYPGRGRADSGTEAFF. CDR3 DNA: TGTGCCACCAGCAGAGATTATCCAGGCAGGGGGCGCGCGGATTCGGGCACTGAAGCTTTCTTT.

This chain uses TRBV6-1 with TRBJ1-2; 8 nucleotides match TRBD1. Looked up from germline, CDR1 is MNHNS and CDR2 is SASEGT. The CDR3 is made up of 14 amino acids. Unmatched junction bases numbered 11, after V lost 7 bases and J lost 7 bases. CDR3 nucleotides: TGTGCCAGCACTCCGACAGGGGACGTTGGTGGCTACACCTTC. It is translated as CASTPTGDVGGYTF.

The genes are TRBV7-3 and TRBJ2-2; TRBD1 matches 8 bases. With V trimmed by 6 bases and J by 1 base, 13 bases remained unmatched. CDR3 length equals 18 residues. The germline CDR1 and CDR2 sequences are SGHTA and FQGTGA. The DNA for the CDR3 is TGTGCCAGCAGGCCGTGGACAGGGTCGAAAAAGAACACCGGGGAGCTGTTTTTT. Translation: CASRPWTGSKKNTGELFF.

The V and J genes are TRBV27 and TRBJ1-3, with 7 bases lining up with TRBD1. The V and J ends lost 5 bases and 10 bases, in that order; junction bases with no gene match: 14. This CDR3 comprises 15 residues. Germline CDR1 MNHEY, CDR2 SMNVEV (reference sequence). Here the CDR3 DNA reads TGTGCCAGCAGTCCAGGACGGGACAGAGGGTATACCATATATTTT. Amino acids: CASSPGRDRGYTIYF.

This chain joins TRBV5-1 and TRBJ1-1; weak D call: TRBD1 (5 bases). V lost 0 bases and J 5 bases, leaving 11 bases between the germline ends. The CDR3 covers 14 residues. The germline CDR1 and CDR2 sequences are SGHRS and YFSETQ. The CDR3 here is CASSLAGGRTEAFF. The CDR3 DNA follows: TGCGCCAGCAGCTTGGCTGGGGGGAGGACTGAAGCTTTCTTT.

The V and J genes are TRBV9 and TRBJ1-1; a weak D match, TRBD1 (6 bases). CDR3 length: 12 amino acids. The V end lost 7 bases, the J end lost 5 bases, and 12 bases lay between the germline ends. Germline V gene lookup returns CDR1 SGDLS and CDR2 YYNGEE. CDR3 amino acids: CASGGARTEAFF. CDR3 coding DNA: TGTGCCAGCGGGGGGGCACGGACTGAAGCTTTCTTT.

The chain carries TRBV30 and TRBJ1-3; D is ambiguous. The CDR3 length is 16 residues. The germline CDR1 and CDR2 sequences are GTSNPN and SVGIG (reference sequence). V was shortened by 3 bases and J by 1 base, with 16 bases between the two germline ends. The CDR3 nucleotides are TGTGCCTGGAGCCTCCGCGGGGTAGTTTCTGGAAACACCATATATTTT. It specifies CAWSLRGVVSGNTIYF. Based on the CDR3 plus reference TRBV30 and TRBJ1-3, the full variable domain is SQTIHQWPATLVQPVGSPLSLECTVEGTSNPNLYWYRQAAGRGLQLLFYSVGIGQISSEVPQNLSASRPQDRQFILSSKKLLLSDSGFYLCAWSLRGVVSGNTIYFGEGSWLTVV.

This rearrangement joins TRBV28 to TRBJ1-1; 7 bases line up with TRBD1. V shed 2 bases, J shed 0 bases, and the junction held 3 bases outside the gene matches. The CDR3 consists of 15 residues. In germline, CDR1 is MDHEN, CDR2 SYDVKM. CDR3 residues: CASSLPDRMNTEAFF. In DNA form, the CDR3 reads TGTGCCAGCAGTTTACCGGACAGGATGAACACTGAAGCTTTCTTT.

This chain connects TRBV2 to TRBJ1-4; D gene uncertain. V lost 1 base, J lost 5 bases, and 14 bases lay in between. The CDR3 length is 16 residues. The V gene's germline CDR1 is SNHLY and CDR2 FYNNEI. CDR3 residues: CASSEEGGRANEKLFF. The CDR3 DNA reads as TGTGCCAGCAGTGAAGAGGGAGGAAGAGCAAATGAAAAACTGTTTTTT.

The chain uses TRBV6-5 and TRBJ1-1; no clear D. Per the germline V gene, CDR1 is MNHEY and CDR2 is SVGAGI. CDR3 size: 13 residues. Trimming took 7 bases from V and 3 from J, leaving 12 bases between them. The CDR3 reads CASTSRRYTEAFF. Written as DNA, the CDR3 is TGTGCCAGCACCTCTCGGAGGTACACTGAAGCTTTCTTT.